These 5 T cell receptor beta chains share one sample of origin, sequenced in a study of control samples from healthy donors and cancer patients. Generated by immunoSEQ multiplex PCR, the TCRdb table keeps only in-frame clones and is missing some. The data contain about 130,000 clones, around 96% of them seen just once; the ten biggest clones take up approximately 4%. What was sequenced was blood. These receptors came from a man between 25 and 39 years old in good health.

The rearrangement uses TRBV19 and TRBJ1-5, with 9 positions matching TRBD1. The CDR3 has 13 residues. Germline lookup yields CDR1 LNHDA and CDR2 SQIVND (reference sequence). V dropped 8 bases and J dropped 7; count of bases not matched to a gene: 6. The CDR3 region has the DNA TGTGCCAGTTCGGACAGGGGAGCCCAGCCCCAGCATTTT. Its translation is CASSDRGAQPQHF.

V is TRBV7-2 and J is TRBJ1-6; D remains unclear. Germline V gives CDR1 SGHTA, CDR2 FQGNSA. The CDR3 totals 14 residues. V dropped 7 bases and J dropped 2 bases, with 9 bases sitting between them. Written as DNA, the CDR3 is TGTGCCAGCACAAGGGCCACCTATAATTCACCCCTCCACTTT. Its protein product is CASTRATYNSPLHF.

The V call is TRBV30, the J call TRBJ1-3; 8 bases map to TRBD1. J lost 3 bases, V lost 2 bases, and 3 bases had no gene match. CDR1 and CDR2 (germline): GTSNPN, SVGIG (reference sequence). The CDR3 length is 14 residues. The CDR3 loop reads CAWSLGQGGNTIYF. CDR3 nucleotides: TGTGCCTGGAGTCTAGGACAGGGTGGAAACACCATATATTTT.

This chain uses TRBV9 with TRBJ2-7; maybe TRBD1 (7 bases). V was shortened by 0 bases and J by 1 base, with 11 bases between the two germline ends. The CDR3 covers 15 residues. Germline values: CDR1 SGDLS, CDR2 YYNGEE. The CDR3 DNA follows: TGTGCCAGCAGCGTAGGGGCAGGGGGGTCCTACGAGCAGTACTTC. As protein: CASSVGAGGSYEQYF.

The rearrangement links TRBV6-2 or TRBV6-3 to TRBJ1-1; possible D gene TRBD1, 5 bases. Per germline, CDR1 MNHEY and CDR2 SVGEGT. This CDR3 spans 14 amino acids. Trimming left V 2 bases short and J 2 bases short, with 9 bases between. CDR3 amino acids: CASSYGTANTEAFF. As DNA, the CDR3 is TGTGCCAGCAGTTACGGGACGGCAAACACTGAAGCTTTCTTT.